What follows are 6 T cell receptor beta chains derived from one specimen sequenced in a study of blood T cell repertoires in COVID-19. TCRdb keeps only in-frame clones here, not all; method: immunoSEQ multiplex PCR. The repertoire includes tens of thousands of clones, roughly nine tenths of them detected once, and approximately 20% sits in the top ten. Input material: peripheral blood. Every receptor here comes from a man between 65 and 85 years old with acute or convalescent COVID-19.

This clone appeared a single time. This sequence joins TRBV7-9 and TRBJ2-5; 8 positions match TRBD2. The CDR3 loop spans 15 amino acids. The junction had 6 bases not matched to a gene; V was cut back by 4 bases and J by 2 bases. Per germline, CDR1 SEHNR and CDR2 FQNEAQ (reference sequence). CDR3 nucleotide sequence: TGTGCCAGCAGCTGGTCACTAGCGGAACAAGAGACCCAGTACTTC. The encoded protein is CASSWSLAEQETQYF.

This clone was detected a few times. The chain combines TRBV3-1 (or the pseudogene TRBV3-2) with TRBJ1-4; D ambiguous. V was pared by 1 base and J by 7 bases, with 10 bases between. CDR1 and CDR2 from the germline V gene are LGHDT and YNNKEL (reference sequence). This CDR3 has 14 amino acids. CDR3 coding DNA: TGTGCCAGCAGCCAAGGGGCCTCGTCTGAAAAACTGTTTTTT. This sequence encodes CASSQGASSEKLFF.

The V gene is TRBV19, the J gene TRBJ2-7, with 9 bases matching TRBD1. Trimming at V came to 4 bases and at J to 2 bases, leaving 9 bases not matched to a gene. The CDR3 runs 16 residues. The germline gives CDR1 LNHDA, CDR2 SQIVND (reference sequence). The CDR3 region is CASSTERTGDAYEQYF. DNA for the CDR3: TGTGCCAGTAGTACCGAACGGACAGGGGACGCCTACGAGCAGTACTTC.

This clone was counted between two and nine times. The chain has TRBV3-1 (or the pseudogene TRBV3-2) and TRBJ1-4; perhaps TRBD1 as D (6 bases). The V gene lost 3 bases and the J gene lost 9 bases, with 11 bases spanning the gap. The length of the CDR3 is 13 residues. The germline V gene has CDR1 LGHDT and CDR2 YNNKEL (reference sequence). CDR3 in DNA: TGTGCCAGCAGCCAGGGGGCGTTTCAAAAACTGTTTTTT. This codes for CASSQGAFQKLFF.

The chain links TRBV9 to TRBJ2-1; 8 nucleotides match TRBD2. Per the germline V gene, CDR1 is SGDLS and CDR2 is YYNGEE. The CDR3 consists of 15 residues. V shed 0 bases and J 8 bases; nucleotides not matched to a gene: 7. CDR3 loop: CASSVGSSGDHEQFF. The CDR3 DNA reads as TGTGCCAGCAGCGTAGGAAGTAGCGGGGACCATGAGCAGTTCTTC. Drawing the rest from reference TRBV9 and TRBJ2-1, the complete variable domain is DSGVTQTPKHLITATGQRVTLRCSPRSGDLSVYWYQQSLDQGLQFLIQYYNGEERAKGNILERFSAQQFPDLHSELNLSSLELGDSALYFCASSVGSSGDHEQFFGPGTRLTVL.

As DNA, the CDR3 is TGCAGCGTTGGACTAGCGGGAGGGCCCGGGGAGCAGTACTTC. It specifies CSVGLAGGPGEQYF. The rearrangement uses TRBV29-1 and TRBJ2-7; TRBD2 matches 14 bases. Germline CDR1 is SQVTM and CDR2 is ANQGSEA. This CDR3 has 14 residues. With V trimmed by 4 bases and J by 7 bases, 6 bases remained unmatched.